Below, one T cell receptor beta chain is given with its context. Its antigen remains unknown. Cervical HPV DNA detected by MY09/MY11 PCR, typed by dot-blot. This record comes from a study of T cells in women clearing cervical HPV infection. Study-level results: CIN3+ cases had significantly higher TCR repertoire richness than controls, but evenness did not differ. Combining TCR richness with V gene abundances gave approximately 0.8 AUC.

Generated by immunoSEQ multiplex PCR, the TCRdb table keeps only in-frame clones and is missing some. This sample's table has tens of thousands of clones. The sample taken for sequencing was blood buffy coat. The TCR originated in a woman between 18 and 69 years old with a cervical HPV16 infection that either progressed to CIN3+ or cleared (not recorded which).

The CDR3 region is CASSSPPRGDNEQFF. The covered CDR3 bases are TGTGCCAGCAGCTCCCCCCCCAGGGGGGACAATGAG. The chain has TRBV7-9 and TRBJ2-1; D is perhaps TRBD1 (7 bases). Coverage ceases 3 residues before the CDR3 finishes, and the germline J gene fills in the end. The CDR3 runs 15 residues. V was cut by 4 bases and J by 5 bases, with 15 bases left in between. The germline gives CDR1 SEHNR, CDR2 FQNEAQ (reference sequence).